This T cell receptor (beta chain) was profiled in a study of T-cell reconstitution after alpha-beta-depleted transplantation in children. Study results and limitations: Surviving recipient T cells and thymic progenitors accounted for the high day-60 TCRbeta diversity observed in some patients. Where alpha-beta T cells came from about two months after transplant was reportedly several hundred expanded graft clones. When one year had passed after transplant, most T-cell counts and diversity came from newly produced T cells.

This clonotype was seen more than once but under ten times. Its matching antigen is unknown. J gave up 9 bases and V 3 bases, and 6 bases lay outside the gene matches. The CDR3 totals 15 residues. Construction of the TCRbeta library involved unique molecular identifiers. TCRdb ran MiXCR on the PCR reads and lists one entry per CDR3 protein. The sample holds 500,000 to 750,000 distinct CDR3 sequences, roughly 13% seen once. The V and J genes are TRBV12-3 or TRBV12-4 and TRBJ2-1, with TRBD2 matching 12 bases. The sequenced sample was PBMCs, mostly from graft donor cells, obtained 360 days after TCRalphabeta/CD19-depleted stem cell transplant. This receptor was taken from a male patient younger than 18 who had a stem cell transplant for acute myeloid leukemia, so the T cells may come from the graft donor. The CDR3 region is CASSLRTSGKSEQFF. Written as DNA, the CDR3 is TGTGCCAGCAGTTTGCGGACTAGCGGGAAAAGTGAGCAGTTCTTC.